The 25 T cell receptor beta chains below all came from one sample that was sequenced in a study of CD8 T cells in Susac syndrome. With random hexamers, about 0.5 to 1 ug RNA was reverse transcribed. TCRdb called the immunoSEQ multiplex PCR reads again in MiXCR, with one record for every CDR3 protein. The sample lists about 250,000 distinct CDR3 sequences, 90% to 95% occurring once. What was sequenced was CD4+ T cells from PBMCs. These receptors all come from a human donor with multiple sclerosis.

J is TRBJ2-5 and V is TRBV7-2, with D unresolved. Trimming took 8 bases from V and 7 from J, leaving 11 bases between them. There are 11 residues in the CDR3. Germline loops: CDR1 SGHTA, CDR2 FQGNSA. CDR3 in amino acids: CASGASGTQYF. In DNA form, the CDR3 reads TGTGCCAGCGGCGCTTCCGGGACCCAGTACTTC.

The J gene is TRBJ2-1, the V gene TRBV3-1, with TRBD2 matching 16 bases. This CDR3 is built from 16 residues. With V trimmed by 1 base and J by 14 bases, 8 bases remained unmatched. Germline CDR1 is LGHDT and CDR2 is YNNKEL (reference sequence). This CDR3 is CASSQGGTSGRAHEFF. DNA for the CDR3: TGTGCCAGCAGCCAAGGCGGGACTAGCGGGAGGGCCCACGAGTTCTTC.

The V and J genes are TRBV12-3 or TRBV12-4 and TRBJ1-4, with D tentatively TRBD1 (6 bases). This CDR3 comprises 14 residues. Trimming shortened V by 6 bases and J by 7 bases, and 15 bases separated the two germline ends. The CDR3 loop reads CASSSSGVSEKLFF. In DNA form, the CDR3 reads TGTGCCAGCAGCTCATCAGGGGTCAGTGAAAAACTGTTTTTT.

The chain employs TRBV30 and TRBJ2-5; 8 nucleotides line up with TRBD1. The germline CDR1 and CDR2 sequences are GTSNPN and SVGIG (reference sequence). This CDR3 contains 13 residues. The junction had 5 bases not matched to a gene; V was cut back by 4 bases and J by 4 bases. The CDR3: CAWNRGWGETQYF. The CDR3 coding sequence is TGTGCCTGGAACAGGGGGTGGGGAGAGACCCAGTACTTC.

The chain uses TRBV6-5 and TRBJ2-7, with 7 bases that match TRBD1. With 2 bases clipped from V and 6 bases from J, the junction kept 4 bases outside the gene matches. Germline loops: CDR1 MNHEY, CDR2 SVGAGI. The CDR3 sequence is 13 residues long. In DNA, the CDR3 is TGTGCCAGCAGTTACGGGCGGACAGGCGAGCAGTACGTC. Amino acid sequence: CASSYGRTGEQYV.

CDR3 DNA sequence: TGTGCCAGCAGTTCGGGAGAGCTAAACAATGAGCAGTTCTTC. The encoded protein is CASSSGELNNEQFF. This chain joins TRBV28 and TRBJ2-1, with D tentatively TRBD2 (6 bases). Germline CDR1 and CDR2: MDHEN and SYDVKM. CDR3 size: 14 residues. V was clipped by 4 bases and J by 5 bases, with 12 bases between them.

The chain recombines TRBV25-1 with TRBJ1-6, with D perhaps matching TRBD1 (5 bases). Trimming pared 4 bases from V and 3 bases from J, leaving 10 bases between. The CDR3 loop spans 15 amino acids. Germline assignment: CDR1 MGHDK and CDR2 SYGVNS. As DNA, the CDR3 is TGTGCCAGCAGTGGAGGGACCGTCTATAATTCACCCCTCCACTTT. Translating it yields CASSGGTVYNSPLHF.

This clonotype was seen only once. The rearrangement uses TRBV3-1 and TRBJ1-2, with D perhaps TRBD1 (6 bases). Trimming took 4 bases from V and 7 from J, leaving 16 bases between them. CDR3 length: 14 amino acids. From germline, CDR1 is LGHDT and CDR2 YNNKEL (reference sequence). CDR3 residues: CASSPRGGFGGYTF. The DNA for the CDR3 is TGTGCCAGCAGCCCGAGGGGGGGGTTCGGTGGCTACACCTTC.

The V call is TRBV1, the J call TRBJ2-7; whether TRBD1, the table's D call, matches the DNA was not checked. TRBV1 corresponds to a pseudogene. This CDR3 comprises 14 residues. The CDR3 DNA reads TGCACCAGCAGCCAGACCCACGACAGATACGAGCAGTACGTC. It encodes CTSSQTHDRYEQYV.

The V call is TRBV25-1, the J call TRBJ1-4; 7 nucleotides line up with TRBD1. CDR1 is MGHDK, CDR2 SYGVNS, per germline. CDR3 size: 15 residues. The ends lost 1 base at V and 5 bases at J; junction bases unmatched: 4. CDR3 DNA: TGTGCCAGCAGTGAATGGGACAGCTTAAATGAAAAACTGTTTTTT. Translation gives CASSEWDSLNEKLFF.

This clonotype was picked up one time. V usage is TRBV12-3 or TRBV12-4 and J usage is TRBJ2-2, with D possibly being TRBD2 (5 bases). Trimming cost V 3 bases and J 4 bases, with 12 bases left between them. The CDR3 consists of 15 residues. CDR3 sequence reads: CASSFAARGTGELFF. For the CDR3, the DNA is TGTGCCAGCAGTTTTGCAGCCCGGGGCACCGGGGAGCTGTTTTTT.

The chain recombines TRBV19 with TRBJ1-5; TRBD1 aligns across 8 bases. V lost 7 bases to trimming and J lost 7 bases; unmatched junction nucleotides: 6. CDR1 and CDR2 (germline): LNHDA, SQIVND (reference sequence). The CDR3 extends over 13 amino acids. The CDR3, as DNA: TGTGCCAGTAAATTGACAGGGGAACAGCCCCAGCATTTT. This codes for CASKLTGEQPQHF.

The chain employs TRBV27 and TRBJ2-4, with no clear D. The CDR3 runs to 15 residues. V was clipped by 6 bases and J by 0 bases, with 12 bases between them. In germline, CDR1 is MNHEY, CDR2 SMNVEV (reference sequence). Written as DNA, the CDR3 is TGTGCCAGCAGCCCTATGGGGTTAGCCAAAAACATTCAGTACTTC. Protein sequence: CASSPMGLAKNIQYF.

The V gene is TRBV12-3 or TRBV12-4, the J gene TRBJ2-1; either TRBD1 or TRBD2 may fit D (5 bases each). The CDR3 loop spans 14 amino acids. With 3 bases removed from V and 8 bases from J, the gap between germline ends came to 14 bases. CDR3 sequence reads: CASSLALRGHEQFF. Here the CDR3 DNA reads TGTGCCAGCAGTTTGGCCTTACGGGGCCATGAGCAGTTCTTC.

The chain recombines TRBV20-1 with TRBJ2-7, with D possibly matching TRBD1 (5 bases). The CDR3 is 14 residues long. Germline CDR1 reads DFQATT; CDR2 reads SNEGSKA (reference sequence). Trimming shortened V by 2 bases and J by 0 bases, and 11 bases separated the two germline ends. CDR3 DNA: TGCAGTGCTAGAAAACAGGCGAACTCCTACGAGCAGTACTTC. As protein: CSARKQANSYEQYF.

V and J are TRBV6-5 and TRBJ2-7; 8 bases agree with TRBD1. Germline values: CDR1 MNHEY, CDR2 SVGAGI. The length of the CDR3 is 15 residues. The junction had 6 bases not matched to a gene; V was cut back by 5 bases and J by 0 bases. The DNA for the CDR3 is TGTGCCAGCAGTCCCGGGACAGGCCTCTCCTACGAGCAGTACTTC. Residues: CASSPGTGLSYEQYF.

The chain uses TRBV5-6 and TRBJ1-5; D is uncertain. Germline V gene data show CDR1 as SGHDT and CDR2 as YYEEEE. V was shortened by 1 base and J by 3 bases, with 14 bases between the two germline ends. The CDR3 extends over 16 amino acids. Written as DNA, the CDR3 is TGTGCCAGCAGCTTGTATGGGCTTGGAGACAATCAGCCCCAGCATTTT. The encoded protein is CASSLYGLGDNQPQHF.

This chain uses TRBV23-1 with TRBJ2-1, with D uncertain. TRBV23-1 is treated as an ORF (open reading frame) with a function not yet certain. V was cut by 0 bases and J by 6 bases, with 3 bases left in between. The CDR3 is 12 amino acids. The CDR3: CASSQSVNEQFF. Here the CDR3 DNA reads TGCGCCAGCAGTCAATCTGTCAATGAGCAGTTCTTC.

This chain links TRBV20-1 with TRBJ1-6; TRBD1 matches 8 bases. The germline V gene encodes CDR1 DFQATT and CDR2 SNEGSKA (reference sequence). The CDR3 totals 13 residues. Losses at the gene ends were 7 bases for V and 6 bases for J; bases not matched to a gene: 5. This CDR3 reads CSGIDRGNSPLHF. The CDR3 DNA reads TGCAGTGGGATAGACAGGGGTAATTCACCCCTCCACTTT.

V usage is TRBV27 and J usage is TRBJ1-3; D gene unclear. CDR3 size: 15 residues. Trimming left V 0 bases short and J 7 bases short, with 13 bases between. The germline CDR1 and CDR2 sequences are MNHEY and SMNVEV (reference sequence). CDR3 sequence (DNA): TGTGCCAGCAGTTTATCGTTGGCAGCCGGGAACACCATATATTTT. As protein: CASSLSLAAGNTIYF.

The chain combines TRBV27 with TRBJ1-2, with D uncertain. The ends were cut back, 0 bases at V and 4 bases at J, with 9 bases in the middle. From germline, CDR1 is MNHEY and CDR2 SMNVEV (reference sequence). The CDR3 spans 14 residues. The CDR3 DNA reads TGTGCCAGCAGTTTATCGTGGGGTGGCTATGGCTACACCTTC. This encodes CASSLSWGGYGYTF.

This clonotype has a single count. The chain uses TRBV20-1 and TRBJ2-3, with D possibly TRBD2 on 6 matching bases. The germline V gene has CDR1 DFQATT and CDR2 SNEGSKA (reference sequence). This CDR3 region has 12 residues. V gave up 5 bases and J gave up 4 bases, with 10 bases separating them. The CDR3 nucleotides read TGCAGTGCTTTGTGGGGGGCAGATACGCAGTATTTT. Protein product: CSALWGADTQYF.

The chain links TRBV9 to TRBJ2-1; 7 bases fit TRBD2. V lost 0 bases and J lost 9; bases outside the gene matches: 6. Germline V CDR1 and CDR2: SGDLS, YYNGEE. The CDR3 loop spans 14 amino acids. The CDR3 region is CASSVGTGGSEQFF. As DNA, the CDR3 is TGTGCCAGCAGCGTAGGAACGGGAGGAAGTGAGCAGTTCTTC.

The gene calls are TRBV20-1 and TRBJ2-3; the match to TRBD2 covers 9 bases. The CDR3 is made up of 14 amino acids. V was clipped by 6 bases and J by 3 bases; unmatched bases: 7. CDR1 and CDR2 (germline): DFQATT, SNEGSKA (reference sequence). CDR3 nucleotides: TGCAGTGCCCTAGGCAGCGGGGGGACAGATACGCAGTATTTT. It yields the protein CSALGSGGTDTQYF.

This clonotype was counted once. The V gene is TRBV29-1, the J gene TRBJ2-7; TRBD2 agrees at 9 bases. The V gene's germline CDR1 is SQVTM and CDR2 ANQGSEA. This CDR3 has 15 amino acids. V shed 0 bases, J shed 5 bases, and the junction held 8 bases outside the gene matches. The CDR3 here is CSVEEPRGGGDEQYF. The DNA for the CDR3 is TGCAGCGTTGAAGAACCCCGGGGCGGGGGGGACGAGCAGTACTTC.